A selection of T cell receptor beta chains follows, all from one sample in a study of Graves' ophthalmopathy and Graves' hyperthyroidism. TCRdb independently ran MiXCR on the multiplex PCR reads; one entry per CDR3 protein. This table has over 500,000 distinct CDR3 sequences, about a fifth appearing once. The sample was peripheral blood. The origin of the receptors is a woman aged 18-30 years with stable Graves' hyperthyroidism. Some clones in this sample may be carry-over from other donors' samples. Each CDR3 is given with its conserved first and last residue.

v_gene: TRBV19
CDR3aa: CASSMEGQGIYGYTF

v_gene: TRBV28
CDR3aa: CASSLLTSGGPTDTQYF

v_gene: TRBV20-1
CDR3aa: CSARTNRVNSPLHF

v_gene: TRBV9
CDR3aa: CASSAPLASTGELFF

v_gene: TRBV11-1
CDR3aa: CASSLSGTLNQPQHF

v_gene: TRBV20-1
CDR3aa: CSAGDRPYEQYF

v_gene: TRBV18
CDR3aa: CASHMAGKETQYF

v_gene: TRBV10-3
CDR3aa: CAISESFRAVNSPLHF

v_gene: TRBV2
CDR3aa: CASKTGASEQYF

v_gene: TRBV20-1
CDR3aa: CSARDTSGGAQETQYF

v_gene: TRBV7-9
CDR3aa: CASSTDRGDYTF

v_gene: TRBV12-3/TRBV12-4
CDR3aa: CASSSLGVGDTQYF

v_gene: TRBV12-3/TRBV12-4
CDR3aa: CASNYAGYTF

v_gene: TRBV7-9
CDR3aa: CASSLGGAEAFF

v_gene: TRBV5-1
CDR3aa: CASSFGDLAKNIQYF

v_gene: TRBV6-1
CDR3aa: CASSAVSRQPQHF

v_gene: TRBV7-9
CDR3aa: CASSMTNTEAFF